The following is a T cell receptor (beta chain) sequence with its context. These data originate in a study of blood T cell repertoires in COVID-19. On the study more broadly: Nucleic acid was either cDNA or gDNA, and it came from T cells, B-cell-depleted T cells, or PBMCs.

This table comes from immunoSEQ multiplex PCR, and its TCRdb copy is limited to in-frame clones, with some not included. The sample lists 240,000 or so clones, about 80% occurring once. Trimming removed 4 bases from V and 4 bases from J, with 13 bases in between. This CDR3 comprises 15 residues. Germline CDR1 and CDR2: LGHDT and YNNKEL (reference sequence). The material sequenced was peripheral blood. The chain is built from TRBV3-1 (or the pseudogene TRBV3-2) and TRBJ2-2; possible D gene TRBD1, 7 bases. The clonotype was recovered from a woman older than 75 with acute or convalescent COVID-19. Here the CDR3 DNA reads TGTGCCAGCAGCCGCGGGACAGAGGCCACCGGGGAGCTGTTTTTT. Translated, it gives CASSRGTEATGELFF.